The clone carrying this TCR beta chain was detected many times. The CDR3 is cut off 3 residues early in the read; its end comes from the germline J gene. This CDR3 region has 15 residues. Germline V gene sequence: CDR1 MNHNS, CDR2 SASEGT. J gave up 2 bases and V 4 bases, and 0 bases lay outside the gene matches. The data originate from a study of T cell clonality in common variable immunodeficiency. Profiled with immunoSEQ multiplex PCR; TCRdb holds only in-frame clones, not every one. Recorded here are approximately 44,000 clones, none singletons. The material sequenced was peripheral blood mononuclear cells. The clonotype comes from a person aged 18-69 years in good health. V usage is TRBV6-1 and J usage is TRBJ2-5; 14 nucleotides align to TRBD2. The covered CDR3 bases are TGTGCCAGCAGTGGACTAGCGGGGGGGCAAGAGACC. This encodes CASSGLAGGQET. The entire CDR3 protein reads CASSGLAGGQETQYF.